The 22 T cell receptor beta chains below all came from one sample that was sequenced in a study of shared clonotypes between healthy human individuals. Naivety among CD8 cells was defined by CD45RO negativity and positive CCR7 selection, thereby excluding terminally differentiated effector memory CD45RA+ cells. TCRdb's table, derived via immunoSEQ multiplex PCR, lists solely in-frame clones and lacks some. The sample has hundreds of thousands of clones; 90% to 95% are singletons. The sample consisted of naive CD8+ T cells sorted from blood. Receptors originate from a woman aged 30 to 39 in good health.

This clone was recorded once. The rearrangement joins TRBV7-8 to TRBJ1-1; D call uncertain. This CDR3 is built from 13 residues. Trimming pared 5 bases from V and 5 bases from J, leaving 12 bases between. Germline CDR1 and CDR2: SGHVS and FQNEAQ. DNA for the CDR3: TGTGCCAGCAGCCTCGATGAAGGGACTGAAGCTTTCTTT. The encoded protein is CASSLDEGTEAFF. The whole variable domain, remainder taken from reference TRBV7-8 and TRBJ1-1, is GAGVSQSPRYKVAKRGQDVALRCDPISGHVSLFWYQQALGQGPEFLTYFQNEAQLDKSGLPSDRFFAERPEGSVSTLKIQRTQQEDSAVYLCASSLDEGTEAFFGQGTRLTVV.

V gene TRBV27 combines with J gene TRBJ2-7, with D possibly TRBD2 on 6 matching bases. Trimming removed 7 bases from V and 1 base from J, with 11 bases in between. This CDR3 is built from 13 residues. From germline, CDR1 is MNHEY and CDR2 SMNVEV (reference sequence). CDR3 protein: CASTGGISYEQYF. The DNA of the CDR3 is TGTGCCAGCACTGGGGGGATTTCCTACGAGCAGTACTTC.

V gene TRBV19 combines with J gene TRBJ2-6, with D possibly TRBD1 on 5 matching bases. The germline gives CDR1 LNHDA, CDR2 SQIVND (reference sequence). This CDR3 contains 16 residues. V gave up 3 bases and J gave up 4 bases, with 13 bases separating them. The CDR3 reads CASSIYQGSGANVLTF. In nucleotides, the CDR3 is TGTGCCAGTAGTATTTATCAGGGCTCGGGGGCCAACGTCCTGACTTTC.

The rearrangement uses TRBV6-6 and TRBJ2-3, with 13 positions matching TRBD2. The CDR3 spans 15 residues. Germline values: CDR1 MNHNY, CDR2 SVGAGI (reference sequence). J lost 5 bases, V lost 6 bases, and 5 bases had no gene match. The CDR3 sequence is CASRWTSGSVDTQYF. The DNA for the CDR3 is TGTGCCAGCAGATGGACTAGCGGGAGTGTAGATACGCAGTATTTT.

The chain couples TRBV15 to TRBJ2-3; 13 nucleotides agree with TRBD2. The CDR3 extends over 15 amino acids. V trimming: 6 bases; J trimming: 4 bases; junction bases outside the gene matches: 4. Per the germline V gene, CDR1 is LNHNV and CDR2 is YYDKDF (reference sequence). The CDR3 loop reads CATRRLAGGPDTQYF. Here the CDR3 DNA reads TGTGCCACCAGAAGACTAGCGGGAGGCCCAGATACGCAGTATTTT.

CDR3 amino acids: CSASYGYTF. The CDR3 coding sequence is TGCAGTGCTTCCTATGGCTACACCTTC. This chain connects TRBV20-1 to TRBJ1-2, with D unclear. The V end lost 5 bases, the J end lost 4 bases, and 2 bases lay between the germline ends. The CDR3 length is 9 residues. Germline assignment: CDR1 DFQATT and CDR2 SNEGSKA (reference sequence).

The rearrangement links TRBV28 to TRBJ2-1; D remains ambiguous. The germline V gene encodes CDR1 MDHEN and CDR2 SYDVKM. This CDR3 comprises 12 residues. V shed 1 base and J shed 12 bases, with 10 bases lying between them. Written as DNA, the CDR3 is TGTGCCAGCAGTTTATTAGGACCAATGCAGTTCTTC. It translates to CASSLLGPMQFF.

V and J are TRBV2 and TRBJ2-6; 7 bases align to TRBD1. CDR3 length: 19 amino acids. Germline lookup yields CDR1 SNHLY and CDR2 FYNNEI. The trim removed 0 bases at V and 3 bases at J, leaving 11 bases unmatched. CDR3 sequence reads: CASSEALLGQFDGANVLTF. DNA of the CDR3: TGTGCCAGCAGTGAAGCGCTTCTGGGACAGTTTGATGGGGCCAACGTCCTGACTTTC.

CDR3 loop: CASSPGLGGNEQFF. CDR3 DNA: TGTGCCAGCAGTCCGGGACTAGGGGGGAATGAGCAGTTCTTC. V and J are TRBV6-5 and TRBJ2-1, with 8 nucleotides matching TRBD2. This CDR3 comprises 14 residues. V shed 5 bases, J shed 7 bases, and the junction held 7 bases outside the gene matches. CDR1 and CDR2 (germline): MNHEY, SVGAGI.

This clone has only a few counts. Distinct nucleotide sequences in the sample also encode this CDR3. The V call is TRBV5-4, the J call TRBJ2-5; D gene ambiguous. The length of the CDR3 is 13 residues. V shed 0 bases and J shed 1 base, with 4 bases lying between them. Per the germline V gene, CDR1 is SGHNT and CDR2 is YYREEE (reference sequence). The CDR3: CASSLEVQETQYF. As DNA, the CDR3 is TGTGCCAGCAGCTTGGAAGTCCAAGAGACCCAGTACTTC.

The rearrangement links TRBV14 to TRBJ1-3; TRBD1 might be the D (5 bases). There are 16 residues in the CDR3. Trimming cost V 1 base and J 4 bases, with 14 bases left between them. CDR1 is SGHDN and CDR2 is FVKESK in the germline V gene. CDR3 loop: CASSQGAEGEGNTIYF. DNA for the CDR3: TGTGCCAGCAGCCAAGGTGCGGAAGGGGAGGGAAACACCATATATTTT.

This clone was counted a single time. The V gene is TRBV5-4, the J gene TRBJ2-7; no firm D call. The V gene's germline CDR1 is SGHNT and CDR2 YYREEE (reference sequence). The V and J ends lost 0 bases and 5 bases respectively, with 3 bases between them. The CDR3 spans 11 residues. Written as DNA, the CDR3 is TGTGCCAGCAGCTTGGAACACGAGCAGTACTTC. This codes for CASSLEHEQYF.

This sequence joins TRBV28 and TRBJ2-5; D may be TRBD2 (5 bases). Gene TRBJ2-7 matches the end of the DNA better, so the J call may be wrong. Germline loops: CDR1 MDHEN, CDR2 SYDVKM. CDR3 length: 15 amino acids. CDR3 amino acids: CASSFRVGSPHEQYF. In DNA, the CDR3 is TGTGCCAGCAGTTTCCGAGTGGGGAGTCCCCACGAGCAGTACTTC.

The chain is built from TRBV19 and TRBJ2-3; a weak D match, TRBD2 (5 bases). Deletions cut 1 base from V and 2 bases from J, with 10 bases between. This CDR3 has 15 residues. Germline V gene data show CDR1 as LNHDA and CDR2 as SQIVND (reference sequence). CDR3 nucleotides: TGTGCCAGTAGTATAGTCAGCGGCGACACAGATACGCAGTATTTT. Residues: CASSIVSGDTDTQYF. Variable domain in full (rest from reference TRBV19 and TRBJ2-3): DGGITQSPKYLFRKEGQNVTLSCEQNLNHDAMYWYRQDPGQGLRLIYYSQIVNDFQKGDIAEGYSVSREKKESFPLTVTSAQKNPTAFYLCASSIVSGDTDTQYFGPGTRLTVL.

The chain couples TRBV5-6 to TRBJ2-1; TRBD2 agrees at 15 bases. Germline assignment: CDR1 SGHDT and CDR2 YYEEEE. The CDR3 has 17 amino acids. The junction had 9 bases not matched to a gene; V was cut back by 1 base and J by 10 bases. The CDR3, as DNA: TGTGCCAGCAGCTTGCCAGGACTAGCGGGAGGGCAGGGGGAGCAGTTCTTC. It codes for CASSLPGLAGGQGEQFF. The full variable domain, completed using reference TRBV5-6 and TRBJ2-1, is DAGVTQSPTHLIKTRGQQVTLRCSPKSGHDTVSWYQQALGQGPQFIFQYYEEEERQRGNFPDRFSGHQFPNYSSELNVNALLLGDSALYLCASSLPGLAGGQGEQFFGPGTRLTVL.

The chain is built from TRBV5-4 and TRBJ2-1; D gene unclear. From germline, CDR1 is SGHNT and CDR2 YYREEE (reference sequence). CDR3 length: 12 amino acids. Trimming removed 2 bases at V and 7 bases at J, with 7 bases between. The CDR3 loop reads CASSFYTNEQFF. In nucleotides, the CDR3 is TGTGCCAGCAGCTTTTACACGAATGAGCAGTTCTTC.

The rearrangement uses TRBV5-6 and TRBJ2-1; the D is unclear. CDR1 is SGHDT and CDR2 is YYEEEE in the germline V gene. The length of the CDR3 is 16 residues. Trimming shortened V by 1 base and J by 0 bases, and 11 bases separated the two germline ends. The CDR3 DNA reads TGTGCCAGCAGCTTGTCCCCGTTGGGCTCCTACAATGAGCAGTTCTTC. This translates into CASSLSPLGSYNEQFF.

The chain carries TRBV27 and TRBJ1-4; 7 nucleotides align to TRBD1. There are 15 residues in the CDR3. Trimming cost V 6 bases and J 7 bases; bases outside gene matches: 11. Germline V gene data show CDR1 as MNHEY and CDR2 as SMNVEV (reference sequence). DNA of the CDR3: TGTGCCAGCAGCTTTACCGGGACAGAAACTGAAAAACTGTTTTTT. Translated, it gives CASSFTGTETEKLFF.

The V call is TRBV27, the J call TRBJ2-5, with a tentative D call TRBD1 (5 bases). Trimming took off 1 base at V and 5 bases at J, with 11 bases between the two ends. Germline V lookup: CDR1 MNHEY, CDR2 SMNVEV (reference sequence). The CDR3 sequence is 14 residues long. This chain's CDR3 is CASSLYAGRETQYF. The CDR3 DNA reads TGTGCCAGCAGTTTATATGCAGGGCGGGAGACCCAGTACTTC.

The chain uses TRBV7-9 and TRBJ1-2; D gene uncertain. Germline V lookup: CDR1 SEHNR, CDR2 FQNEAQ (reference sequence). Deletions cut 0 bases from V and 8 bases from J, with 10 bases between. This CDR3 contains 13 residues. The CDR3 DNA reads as TGTGCCAGCAGCTTAGCGGAAGAGAGAGGCTACACCTTC. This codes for CASSLAEERGYTF.

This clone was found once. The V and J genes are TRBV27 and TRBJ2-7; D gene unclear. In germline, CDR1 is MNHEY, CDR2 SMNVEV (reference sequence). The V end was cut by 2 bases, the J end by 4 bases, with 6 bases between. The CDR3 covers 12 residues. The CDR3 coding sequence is TGTGCCAGCAGTTTACACGGTTACGAGCAGTACTTC. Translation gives CASSLHGYEQYF.

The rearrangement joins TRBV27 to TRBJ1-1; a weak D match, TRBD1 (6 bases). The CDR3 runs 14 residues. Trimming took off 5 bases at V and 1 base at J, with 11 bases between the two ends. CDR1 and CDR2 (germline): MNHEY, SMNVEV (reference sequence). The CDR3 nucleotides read TGTGCCAGCAGTCCCCGCAGGGGGAACACTGAAGCTTTCTTT. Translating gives CASSPRRGNTEAFF.